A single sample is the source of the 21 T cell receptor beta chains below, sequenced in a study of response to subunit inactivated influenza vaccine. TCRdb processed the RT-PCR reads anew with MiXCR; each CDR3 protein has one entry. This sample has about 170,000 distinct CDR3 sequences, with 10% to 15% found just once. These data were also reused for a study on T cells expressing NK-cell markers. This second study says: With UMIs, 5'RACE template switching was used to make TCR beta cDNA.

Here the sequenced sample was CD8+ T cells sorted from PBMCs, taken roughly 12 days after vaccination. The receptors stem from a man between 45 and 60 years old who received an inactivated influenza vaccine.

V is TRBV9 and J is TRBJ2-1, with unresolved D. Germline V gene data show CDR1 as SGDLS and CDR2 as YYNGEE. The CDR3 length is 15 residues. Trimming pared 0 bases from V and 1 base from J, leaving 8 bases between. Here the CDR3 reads CASSVGAGSYNEQFF. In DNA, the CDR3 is TGTGCCAGCAGCGTAGGGGCAGGTTCCTACAATGAGCAGTTCTTC. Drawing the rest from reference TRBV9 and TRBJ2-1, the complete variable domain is DSGVTQTPKHLITATGQRVTLRCSPRSGDLSVYWYQQSLDQGLQFLIQYYNGEERAKGNILERFSAQQFPDLHSELNLSSLELGDSALYFCASSVGAGSYNEQFFGPGTRLTVL.

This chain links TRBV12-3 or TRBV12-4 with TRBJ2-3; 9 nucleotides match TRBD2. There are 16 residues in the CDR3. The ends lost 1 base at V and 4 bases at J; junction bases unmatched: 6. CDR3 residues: CASSLGGGALSDTQYF. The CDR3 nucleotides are TGTGCCAGCAGTTTAGGCGGGGGGGCCTTGTCAGATACGCAGTATTTT.

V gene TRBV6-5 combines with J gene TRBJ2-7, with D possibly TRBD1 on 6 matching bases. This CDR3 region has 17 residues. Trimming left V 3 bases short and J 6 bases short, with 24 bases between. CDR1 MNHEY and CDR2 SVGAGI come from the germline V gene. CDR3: CASSYLPNGGGRGEQYF. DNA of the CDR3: TGTGCCAGCAGTTATCTCCCTAATGGGGGCGGCAGAGGCGAGCAGTACTTC.

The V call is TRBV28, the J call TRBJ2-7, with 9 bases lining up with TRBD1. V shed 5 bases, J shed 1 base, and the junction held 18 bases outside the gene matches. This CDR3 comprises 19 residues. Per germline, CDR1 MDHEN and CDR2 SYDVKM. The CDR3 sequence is CASSIPPPGGTGFSYEQYF. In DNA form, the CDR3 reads TGTGCCAGCAGTATCCCCCCCCCGGGTGGGACAGGGTTTTCCTACGAGCAGTACTTC.

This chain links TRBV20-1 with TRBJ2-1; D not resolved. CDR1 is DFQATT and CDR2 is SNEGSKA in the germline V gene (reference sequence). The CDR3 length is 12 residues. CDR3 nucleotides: TGCAGCTCGGACGGAGCGTTTAATGAGCAGTTCTTC. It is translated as CSSDGAFNEQFF.

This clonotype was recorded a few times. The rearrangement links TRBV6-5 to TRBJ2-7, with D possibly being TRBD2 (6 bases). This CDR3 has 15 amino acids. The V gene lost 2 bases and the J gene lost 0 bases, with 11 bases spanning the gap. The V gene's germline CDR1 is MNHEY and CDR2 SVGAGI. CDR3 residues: CASSYRGGSSYEQYF. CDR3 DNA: TGTGCCAGCAGTTACCGCGGAGGGAGCTCCTACGAGCAGTACTTC.

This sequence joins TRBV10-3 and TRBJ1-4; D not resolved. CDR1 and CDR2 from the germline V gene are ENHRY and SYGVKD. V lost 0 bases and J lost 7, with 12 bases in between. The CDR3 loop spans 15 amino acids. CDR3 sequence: CAISESGRAAEKLFF. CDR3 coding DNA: TGTGCCATCAGTGAGTCTGGAAGGGCTGCTGAAAAACTGTTTTTT.

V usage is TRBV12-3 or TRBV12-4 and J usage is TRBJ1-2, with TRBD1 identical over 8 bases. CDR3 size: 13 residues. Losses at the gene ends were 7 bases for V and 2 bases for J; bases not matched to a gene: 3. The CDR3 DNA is TGTGCCAGCACTTGGACAGGGAACTATGGCTACACCTTC. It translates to CASTWTGNYGYTF.

The CDR3 region has the DNA TGCAGTGCTAGCGGTTGGGTTTCCTTACCTGGGGAGCAGTACTTC. The encoded protein is CSASGWVSLPGEQYF. The rearrangement uses TRBV20-1 and TRBJ2-7; D is ambiguous. The V end lost 3 bases, the J end lost 7 bases, and 22 bases lay between the germline ends. CDR1 and CDR2 (germline): DFQATT, SNEGSKA (reference sequence). CDR3 length equals 15 residues.

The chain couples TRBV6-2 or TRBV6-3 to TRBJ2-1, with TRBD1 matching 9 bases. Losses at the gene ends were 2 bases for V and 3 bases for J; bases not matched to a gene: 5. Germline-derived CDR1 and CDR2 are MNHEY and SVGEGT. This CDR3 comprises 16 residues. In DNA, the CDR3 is TGTGCCAGCAGTTACGTGGGACAGGGCCTCTACAATGAGCAGTTCTTC. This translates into CASSYVGQGLYNEQFF.

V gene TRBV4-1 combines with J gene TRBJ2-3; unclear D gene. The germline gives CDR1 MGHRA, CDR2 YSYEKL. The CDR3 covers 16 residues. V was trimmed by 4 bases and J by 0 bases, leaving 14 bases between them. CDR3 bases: TGCGCCAGCAGCCTCCTCGGACCGGTTAGCACAGATACGCAGTATTTT. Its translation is CASSLLGPVSTDTQYF.

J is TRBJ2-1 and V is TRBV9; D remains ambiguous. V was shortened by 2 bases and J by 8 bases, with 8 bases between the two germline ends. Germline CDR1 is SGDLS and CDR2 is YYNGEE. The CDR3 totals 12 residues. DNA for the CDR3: TGTGCCAGCAGCGTGGTTGCCCATGAGCAGTTCTTC. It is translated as CASSVVAHEQFF.

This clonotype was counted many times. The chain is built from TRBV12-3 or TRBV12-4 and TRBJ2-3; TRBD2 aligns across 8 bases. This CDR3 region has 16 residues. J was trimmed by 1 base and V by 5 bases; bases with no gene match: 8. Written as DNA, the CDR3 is TGTGCCAGCAGTCCACCGGGGGGGCCTGGCACAGATACGCAGTATTTT. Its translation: CASSPPGGPGTDTQYF.

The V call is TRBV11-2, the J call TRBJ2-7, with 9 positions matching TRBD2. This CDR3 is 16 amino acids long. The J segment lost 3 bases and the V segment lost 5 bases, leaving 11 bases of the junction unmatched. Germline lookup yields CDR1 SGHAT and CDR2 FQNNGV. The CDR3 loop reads CASSLGSGGYLYEQYF. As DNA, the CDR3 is TGTGCCAGCAGCCTGGGAAGCGGGGGGTACCTCTACGAGCAGTACTTC.

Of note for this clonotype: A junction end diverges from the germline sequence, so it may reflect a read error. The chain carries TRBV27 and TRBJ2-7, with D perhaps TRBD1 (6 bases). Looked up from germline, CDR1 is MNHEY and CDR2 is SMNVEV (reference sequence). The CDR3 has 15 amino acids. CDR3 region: CDSSSTGTPSYEQYF. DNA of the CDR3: TGTGACAGCAGTTCCACCGGGACACCTTCCTACGAGCAGTACTTC.

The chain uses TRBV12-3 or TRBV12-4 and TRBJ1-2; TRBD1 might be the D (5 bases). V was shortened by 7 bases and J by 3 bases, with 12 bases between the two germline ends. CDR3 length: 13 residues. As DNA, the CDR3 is TGTGCCAGCATGGGGGGAGGATACTATGGCTACACCTTC. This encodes CASMGGGYYGYTF.

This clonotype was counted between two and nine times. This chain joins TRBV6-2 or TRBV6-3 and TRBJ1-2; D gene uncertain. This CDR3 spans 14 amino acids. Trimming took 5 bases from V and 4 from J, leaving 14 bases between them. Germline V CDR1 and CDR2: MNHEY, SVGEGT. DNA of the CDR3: TGTGCCAGCAGTGATCCCGCGGGGTTCTATGGCTACACCTTC. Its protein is CASSDPAGFYGYTF.

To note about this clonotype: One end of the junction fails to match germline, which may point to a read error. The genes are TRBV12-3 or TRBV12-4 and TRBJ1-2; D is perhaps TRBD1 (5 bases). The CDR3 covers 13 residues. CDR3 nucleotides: TGTGCCGGCAGTTTATCGACAGCCTATGGCTACACCTTC. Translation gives CAGSLSTAYGYTF.

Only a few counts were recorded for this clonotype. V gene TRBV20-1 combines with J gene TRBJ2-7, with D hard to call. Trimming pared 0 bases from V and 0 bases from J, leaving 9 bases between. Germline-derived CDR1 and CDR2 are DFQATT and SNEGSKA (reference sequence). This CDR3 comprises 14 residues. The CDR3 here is CSARDLGNSYEQYF. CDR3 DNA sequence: TGCAGTGCTAGAGATTTGGGCAACTCCTACGAGCAGTACTTC.

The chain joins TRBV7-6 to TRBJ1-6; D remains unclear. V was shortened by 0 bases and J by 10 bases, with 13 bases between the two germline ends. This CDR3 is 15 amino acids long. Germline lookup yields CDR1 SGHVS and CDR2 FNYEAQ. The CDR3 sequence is CASSLAREGGSPLHF. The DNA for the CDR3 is TGTGCCAGCAGCTTAGCGCGGGAAGGAGGATCACCCCTCCACTTT.

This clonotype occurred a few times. In nucleotides, the CDR3 is TGTGCCAGCAGTCCGGACAGGGTAACAGATACGCAGTATTTT. It is translated as CASSPDRVTDTQYF. This sequence joins TRBV28 and TRBJ2-3; 8 bases match TRBD1. CDR3 length equals 14 residues. J lost 3 bases, V lost 5 bases, and 4 bases had no gene match. Germline CDR1 MDHEN, CDR2 SYDVKM.